Listed here is a single TCR beta chain. Reverse transcription of 0.5 to 1 ug RNA was performed with random hexamers. Each CDR3 protein is one row after TCRdb ran MiXCR on the immunoSEQ multiplex PCR reads. The table includes about 100,000 distinct CDR3 sequences, about 93% detected once. Bulk CD8+ and CD4+ cells came from magnetic negative isolation; CD8+ TEMRA by FACS. The sample comes from a study of CD8 T cells in Susac syndrome. This CDR3 spans 15 amino acids. V was clipped by 3 bases and J by 0 bases; unmatched bases: 2. Germline V gene lookup returns CDR1 SGHTS and CDR2 YDEGEE. This rearrangement joins TRBV5-8 to TRBJ2-1; 8 bases match TRBD1. Sequences were obtained from CD8+ T cells from PBMCs. This sequence originates from a human donor in good health. In DNA, the CDR3 is TGTGCCAGCAGCTGGGGACAGGCCTCCTACAATGAGCAGTTCTTC. This gives the protein CASSWGQASYNEQFF.